This T cell receptor (beta chain) was retrieved from a study of control samples from healthy donors and cancer patients. This table comes from immunoSEQ multiplex PCR, and its TCRdb copy is limited to in-frame clones, with some not included. The table includes about 130,000 clones, around 90% detected once. The CDR3 loop spans 16 amino acids. Trimming at V came to 1 base and at J to 4 bases, leaving 10 bases not matched to a gene. Germline values: CDR1 SGHDN, CDR2 FVKESK. The chain employs TRBV14 and TRBJ2-7; TRBD2 agrees at 7 bases. The TCR was taken from a man between 18 and 35 years old in good health. Sequences were obtained from blood. DNA for the CDR3: TGTGCCAGCAGCCAAGTGTCGGCGCGGGAGCGTTACGAGCAGTACGTC. This gives the protein CASSQVSARERYEQYV.